This TCR beta chain was captured by sequencing in a study of technical replicates of blood from a handful of donors (dated by TCRdb to about 2017). Library creation used the immunoSEQ multiplex PCR assay. In its TCRdb copy, this immuneACCESS table keeps in-frame sequences only and misses some clones. Where compared with another copy, unresolved V genes explain less than half of these, and the others have no known cause. In all, the sample holds over 50,000 clones, and around 90% of those were seen once. The top ten clonotypes cover about 5.1% of the sample. On this clone: Its antigen is still unknown. Qualities for individual bases were not recorded, and no much larger clone is one base off.

Input material: PBMCs. This sequence was found in a human donor in good health. Some clones in this sample may be carry-over from other donors' samples.

The CDR3 has the sequence CASSSFPGQGFQSTEAFF. The nucleotides are TGCGCCAGCAGCTCCTTCCCGGGACAGGGGTTCCAGTCCACTGAAGCTTTCTTT. The sequence is built from TRBV5-1 and TRBJ1-1, and 10 bases in between align with TRBD1. Here V drops 3 bases and J drops 4 bases, and the junction holds 15 bases not matched to any gene. The CDR3 covers 18 residues, taking in both the cysteine and the phenylalanine. The CDR3 DNA has 54 bases and is translated from base 1. For CDR1 and CDR2, the germline V gene lists SGHRS and YFSETQ.